What follows describes a single T cell receptor beta chain. The sample belongs to a study of technical replicates of blood from several donors. Germline V gives CDR1 SEHNR, CDR2 FQNEAQ (reference sequence). Trimming stripped 5 bases from V and 8 bases from J, with 14 bases between. This CDR3 is built from 13 residues. Assay used: immunoSEQ multiplex PCR; TCRdb lists only in-frame clones, some missing. The data show over 30,000 clones, with more than 80% seen just once and roughly 4% held by the top ten. The chain combines TRBV7-9 with TRBJ2-3; D may be TRBD2 (6 bases). The sample taken for sequencing was PBMCs. This receptor was taken from a human donor in good health. Some clones in this sample may be carry-over from other donors' samples. CDR3 protein: CASSTGSLSTQYF. The CDR3 coding sequence is TGTGCCAGCAGCACCGGGAGCCTATCTACGCAGTATTTT. Full variable domain (remainder filled in from reference TRBV7-9 and TRBJ2-3): DTGVSQNPRHKITKRGQNVTFRCDPISEHNRLYWYRQTLGQGPEFLTYFQNEAQLEKSRLLSDRFSAERPKGSFSTLEIQRTEQGDSAMYLCASSTGSLSTQYFGPGTRLTVL.